What follows are 22 T cell receptor beta chains derived from one specimen sequenced in a study of blood T cell repertoires in COVID-19 (dated by TCRdb to 2018 to 2021). Library method: the immunoSEQ multiplex PCR assay. TCRdb took this table from immuneACCESS and kept in-frame rearrangements with V and J called. Such tables lack part of the clones; where checked against another copy, unresolved V genes explain under half of the gap, and the rest is unexplained. Within this sample are some 220,000 clones, with roughly 82% of them counted one time only. About 8.9% of the sample is in the top ten clones. Sequencing was done on a sample of peripheral blood. The source of these receptors is a man aged 50 or older with active or convalescent COVID-19.

The rearrangement links TRBV18 to TRBJ2-1, with 13 bases fitting TRBD2. Unmatched junction bases numbered 5, after V lost 1 base and J lost 8 bases. The germline V gene has CDR1 KGHSH and CDR2 LQKENI. The CDR3 has 16 residues. The CDR3 loop is CASSPRTSGSGYEQFF. CDR3 nucleotides: TGTGCCAGCTCACCACGGACTAGCGGGAGCGGCTATGAGCAGTTCTTC.

CDR3 sequence: CASSLGRGFYNEQFF. The CDR3 DNA is TGTGCCAGCAGTTTAGGGCGGGGATTTTACAATGAGCAGTTCTTC. The chain couples TRBV28 to TRBJ2-1; tentatively, D is TRBD2 (6 bases). The CDR3 runs to 15 residues. Deletions cut 2 bases from V and 4 bases from J, with 12 bases between. Germline values: CDR1 MDHEN, CDR2 SYDVKM.

The chain couples TRBV10-1 to TRBJ2-5; 14 nucleotides line up with TRBD2. This CDR3 is built from 16 residues. Germline-derived CDR1 and CDR2 are WNHNN and SYGVQD (reference sequence). J lost 1 base, V lost 7 bases, and 5 bases had no gene match. CDR3 in amino acids: CASNGTSGRAQETQYF. For the CDR3, the DNA is TGCGCCAGCAACGGGACTAGCGGGAGAGCCCAAGAGACCCAGTACTTC.

This rearrangement joins TRBV27 to TRBJ2-7, with 9 positions matching TRBD2. This CDR3 region has 15 residues. Germline CDR1 is MNHEY and CDR2 is SMNVEV (reference sequence). With V trimmed by 4 bases and J by 2 bases, 6 bases remained unmatched. CDR3 in DNA: TGTGCCAGCAGTTGGAGTCTAGCGGGACCCTACGAGCAGTACTTC. Its translation: CASSWSLAGPYEQYF.

The genes are TRBV5-6 and TRBJ1-4, with a weak D call TRBD1 (6 bases). Germline loops: CDR1 SGHDT, CDR2 YYEEEE. This CDR3 has 15 residues. V lost 4 bases and J lost 4, with 14 bases in between. This CDR3 is CASSQSGVNNEKLFF. The CDR3 bases are TGTGCCAGCAGCCAATCAGGGGTTAATAATGAAAAACTGTTTTTT.

The chain recombines TRBV6-2 or TRBV6-3 with TRBJ2-3; maybe TRBD2 (5 bases). Between the trimmed V and J ends, which lost 6 bases and 2 bases, there was a span of 18 bases. This CDR3 has 16 residues. CDR1 and CDR2 (germline): MNHEY, SVGEGT. In nucleotides, the CDR3 is TGTGCCAGCAGCCCCCTTGAGGGTCTGATCACAGATACGCAGTATTTT. Translation: CASSPLEGLITDTQYF.

CDR3 bases: TGTGCCAGCAGTTCGACAGGGTTCAATAGCTATGGCTACACCTTC. This sequence encodes CASSSTGFNSYGYTF. The V call is TRBV28, the J call TRBJ1-2, with 7 bases matching TRBD1. The CDR3 extends over 15 amino acids. In germline, CDR1 is MDHEN, CDR2 SYDVKM. J lost 4 bases, V lost 4 bases, and 9 bases had no gene match.

The chain joins TRBV24-1 to TRBJ2-2; 7 nucleotides align to TRBD1. The CDR3 consists of 16 residues. The V gene end was trimmed by 4 bases and the J gene end by 2 bases; junction bases not matched to a gene: 6. The germline CDR1 and CDR2 sequences are KGHDR and SFDVKD. This CDR3 reads CATSERTGRNTGELFF. The DNA for the CDR3 is TGTGCCACCAGTGAGCGGACAGGCCGTAACACCGGGGAGCTGTTTTTT.

The J gene is TRBJ2-1, the V gene TRBV27; maybe TRBD1 (5 bases). CDR1 and CDR2 (germline): MNHEY, SMNVEV (reference sequence). CDR3 length: 16 amino acids. With 2 bases removed from V and 5 bases from J, the gap between germline ends came to 16 bases. The CDR3 nucleotides are TGTGCCAGCAGTTTAAGAGGACACAGTCCCCACAATGAGCAGTTCTTC. Translated: CASSLRGHSPHNEQFF.

This clone was seen once. This rearrangement joins TRBV2 to TRBJ2-3; maybe TRBD2 (5 bases). Germline assignment: CDR1 SNHLY and CDR2 FYNNEI. V lost 5 bases and J 0 bases, leaving 18 bases between the germline ends. The CDR3 extends over 17 amino acids. The CDR3 DNA reads TGTGCCAGCAGTCGCTGGACTGTCATCACTAGCACAGATACGCAGTATTTT. Residues: CASSRWTVITSTDTQYF. The whole variable domain, filled in from reference TRBV2 and TRBJ2-3, reads EPEVTQTPSHQVTQMGQEVILRCVPISNHLYFYWYRQILGQKVEFLVSFYNNEISEKSEIFDDQFSVERPDGSNFTLKIRSTKLEDSAMYFCASSRWTVITSTDTQYFGPGTRLTVL.

The V call is TRBV10-3, the J call TRBJ1-1; maybe TRBD1 (5 bases). The CDR3 sequence is 15 residues long. CDR1 and CDR2 from the germline V gene are ENHRY and SYGVKD. V lost 0 bases to trimming and J lost 3 bases, with 11 bases between them. CDR3 loop: CAISESNRIDTEAFF. Here the CDR3 DNA reads TGTGCCATCAGTGAGTCGAACAGGATCGACACTGAAGCTTTCTTT.

The chain uses TRBV14 and TRBJ2-1; 10 bases align to TRBD1. The V segment lost 4 bases and the J segment 7 bases; nucleotides outside the gene matches: 1. The CDR3 spans 13 residues. CDR1 is SGHDN, CDR2 FVKESK, per germline. CDR3 residues: CASSRGQGNEQFF. The DNA for the CDR3 is TGTGCCAGCAGCCGGGGACAGGGGAATGAGCAGTTCTTC.

This clone was found a few times. J is TRBJ1-6 and V is TRBV5-6, with 11 bases lining up with TRBD1. Germline V lookup: CDR1 SGHDT, CDR2 YYEEEE. The V and J ends lost 3 bases and 10 bases, in that order; junction bases with no gene match: 12. The CDR3 covers 17 residues. The DNA for the CDR3 is TGTGCCAGCAGCTCACGCAAAGGACAGGGGGCGCGATCACCCCTCCACTTT. It yields the protein CASSSRKGQGARSPLHF.

The rearrangement uses TRBV6-1 and TRBJ2-1, with TRBD2 identical over 13 bases. With V trimmed by 4 bases and J by 10 bases, 13 bases remained unmatched. The CDR3 is made up of 17 amino acids. CDR1 is MNHNS, CDR2 SASEGT, per germline. CDR3 nucleotide sequence: TGTGCCAGCAGTGCACTACTAGGGACTAGCGGGGCGGGGGAGCAGTTCTTC. Translation gives CASSALLGTSGAGEQFF.

The chain uses TRBV2 and TRBJ1-1; no reliable D call. The CDR3 is 12 amino acids. Trimming took off 7 bases at V and 4 bases at J, with 10 bases between the two ends. Germline lookup yields CDR1 SNHLY and CDR2 FYNNEI. The CDR3 loop reads CASKAGTTEAFF. CDR3 nucleotide sequence: TGTGCCAGCAAAGCAGGTACCACTGAAGCTTTCTTT.

The V call is TRBV6-5, the J call TRBJ1-6; D not resolved. V lost 0 bases to trimming and J lost 6 bases, with 12 bases between them. CDR3 size: 16 residues. The germline V gene has CDR1 MNHEY and CDR2 SVGAGI. CDR3: CASSYSMQVSNSPLHF. Written as DNA, the CDR3 is TGTGCCAGCAGTTACTCGATGCAGGTCTCTAATTCACCCCTCCACTTT.

The J gene is TRBJ1-2, the V gene TRBV5-6; TRBD1 might be the D (5 bases). From germline, CDR1 is SGHDT and CDR2 YYEEEE. The CDR3 loop spans 12 amino acids. The V and J ends lost 0 bases and 8 bases respectively, with 8 bases between them. For the CDR3, the DNA is TGTGCCAGCAGCTTGGGCTGGGGCGGCTACACCTTC. Its protein is CASSLGWGGYTF.

This clone has just a few counts. The rearrangement joins TRBV5-1 to TRBJ1-6; D gene ambiguous. The CDR3 length is 15 residues. Germline lookup yields CDR1 SGHRS and CDR2 YFSETQ. Trimming cost V 0 bases and J 6 bases, with 10 bases left between them. As DNA, the CDR3 is TGCGCCAGCAGCTTGGGACCGGAGTCTAATTCACCCCTCCACTTT. Its translation is CASSLGPESNSPLHF.

V gene TRBV6-5 combines with J gene TRBJ1-1; the D gene is possibly TRBD1 (5 bases). V gave up 2 bases and J gave up 6 bases, with 10 bases separating them. The CDR3 has 13 amino acids. Germline values: CDR1 MNHEY, CDR2 SVGAGI. The chain's CDR3 is CASSYGGKAEAFF. CDR3 coding DNA: TGTGCCAGCAGTTACGGGGGGAAGGCTGAAGCTTTCTTT.

The chain recombines TRBV6-2 or TRBV6-3 with TRBJ1-5; D unresolved. This CDR3 is built from 16 residues. Germline V gene sequence: CDR1 MNHEY, CDR2 SVGEGT. V gave up 2 bases and J gave up 0 bases, with 11 bases separating them. CDR3 DNA: TGTGCCAGCAGTTACCGGGAAAGGTATAGCAATCAGCCCCAGCATTTT. This sequence encodes CASSYRERYSNQPQHF.

This rearrangement joins TRBV19 to TRBJ2-1, with D tentatively TRBD2 (5 bases). Trimming left V 0 bases short and J 10 bases short, with 19 bases between. CDR3 length: 16 amino acids. Per the germline V gene, CDR1 is LNHDA and CDR2 is SQIVND (reference sequence). The CDR3 reads CASSIEKKSRAGEQFF. The CDR3 coding sequence is TGTGCCAGTAGTATAGAGAAAAAGTCCCGTGCGGGCGAGCAGTTCTTC.

V and J are TRBV29-1 and TRBJ2-7, with 9 positions matching TRBD1. The J segment lost 2 bases and the V segment lost 4 bases, leaving 6 bases of the junction unmatched. This CDR3 region has 14 residues. Germline V gene data show CDR1 as SQVTM and CDR2 as ANQGSEA. CDR3 sequence: CSVVSGTGTYEQYF. The CDR3 region has the DNA TGCAGCGTTGTGTCCGGGACAGGGACCTACGAGCAGTACTTC.